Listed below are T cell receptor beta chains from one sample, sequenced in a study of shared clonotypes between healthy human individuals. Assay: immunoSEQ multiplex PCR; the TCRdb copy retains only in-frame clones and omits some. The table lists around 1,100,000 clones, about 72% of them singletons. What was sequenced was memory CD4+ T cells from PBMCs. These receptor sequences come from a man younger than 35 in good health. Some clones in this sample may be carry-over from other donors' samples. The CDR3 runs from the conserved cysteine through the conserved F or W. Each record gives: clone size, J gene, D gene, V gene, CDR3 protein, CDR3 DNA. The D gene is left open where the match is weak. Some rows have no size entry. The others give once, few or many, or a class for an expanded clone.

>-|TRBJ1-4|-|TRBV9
CASSTRNEKLFF
TGTGCCAGCAGCACCCGAAATGAAAAACTGTTTTTT
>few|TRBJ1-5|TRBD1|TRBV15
CATSSWTGSNQPQHF
TGTGCCACCAGCAGCTGGACAGGGAGCAATCAGCCCCAGCATTTT
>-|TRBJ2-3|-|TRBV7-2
CASSLVPSTDTQYF
TGTGCCAGCAGCTTAGTGCCCAGCACAGATACGCAGTATTTT
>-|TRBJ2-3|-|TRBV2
CASSDLGDTQYF
TGTGCCAGCAGTGATTTAGGAGATACGCAGTATTTT
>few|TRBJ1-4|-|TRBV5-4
CTSSWDTNEKLFF
TGTACCAGCAGCTGGGACACTAATGAAAAACTGTTTTTT
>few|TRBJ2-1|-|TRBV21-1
CASIDRANEQFF
TGTGCCAGCATAGACAGGGCCAATGAGCAGTTCTTC
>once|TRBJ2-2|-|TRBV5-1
CASSSRTDNTGELFF
TGCGCCAGCAGCTCCCGGACTGATAACACCGGGGAGCTGTTTTTT
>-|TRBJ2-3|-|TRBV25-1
CASAIGGADTQYF
TGTGCCAGCGCAATCGGGGGCGCAGATACGCAGTATTTT
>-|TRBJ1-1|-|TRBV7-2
CASSLMSRLTEAFF
TGTGCCAGCAGCTTGATGAGTCGGCTCACTGAAGCTTTCTTT
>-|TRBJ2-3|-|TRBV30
CARTRRATGFTDTQYF
TGTGCCCGGACCCGCCGGGCTACGGGGTTCACAGATACGCAGTATTTT
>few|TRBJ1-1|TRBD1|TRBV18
CASSHGTDWEAFF
TGTGCCAGCTCCCACGGGACAGACTGGGAAGCTTTCTTT
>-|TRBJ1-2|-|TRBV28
CASSDDGYTF
TGTGCCAGCAGTGATGATGGCTACACCTTC
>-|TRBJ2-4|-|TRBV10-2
CASGPGGLWDIQYF
TGCGCCAGCGGGCCCGGGGGCCTCTGGGACATTCAGTACTTC
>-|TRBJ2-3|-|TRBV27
CASRPRLERSDTQYF
TGTGCCAGCAGACCCCGACTAGAACGGTCAGATACGCAGTATTTT
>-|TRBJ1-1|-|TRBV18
CASSLGPGKGTEAFF
TGTGCCAGCTCACTGGGGCCTGGCAAGGGCACTGAAGCTTTCTTT
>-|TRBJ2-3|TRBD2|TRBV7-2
CASTLTGGGTDTQYF
TGTGCCAGCACCCTAACGGGAGGGGGCACAGATACGCAGTATTTT
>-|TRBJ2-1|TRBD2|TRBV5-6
CASSKMASGRRNEQFF
TGTGCCAGCAGTAAGATGGCTAGCGGGAGGCGGAATGAGCAGTTCTTC
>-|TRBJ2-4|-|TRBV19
CASSIVPRTKNIQYF
TGTGCCAGTAGTATAGTCCCAAGGACCAAAAACATTCAGTACTTC
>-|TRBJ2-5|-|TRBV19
CASSIALDGMGTQYF
TGTGCCAGTAGTATAGCCCTGGACGGCATGGGGACCCAGTACTTC
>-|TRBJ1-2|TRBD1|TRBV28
CASSSGLGQAYGYTF
TGTGCCAGCAGCTCGGGGCTCGGACAGGCTTATGGCTACACCTTC
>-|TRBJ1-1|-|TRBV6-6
CASRSSIPEAFF
TGTGCCAGCAGATCATCCATTCCTGAAGCTTTCTTT
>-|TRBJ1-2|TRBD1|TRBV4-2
CASSRGGQSENGYTF
TGTGCCAGCAGCCGAGGGGGACAGTCCGAAAATGGCTACACCTTC
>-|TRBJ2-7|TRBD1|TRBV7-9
CASSQDRTAQYF
TGTGCCAGCAGCCAGGACAGGACGGCGCAGTACTTC
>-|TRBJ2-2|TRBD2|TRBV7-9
CASSLEKGLAGIHTGELFF
TGTGCCAGCAGCTTAGAAAAGGGTTTAGCGGGAATTCACACCGGGGAGCTGTTTTTT
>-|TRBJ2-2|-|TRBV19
CASSGGLGTGELFF
TGTGCCAGCTCCGGTGGATTGGGCACCGGGGAGCTGTTTTTT
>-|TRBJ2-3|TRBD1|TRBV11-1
CASSPRTGRYPDTQYF
TGTGCCAGCAGCCCCAGGACAGGCCGATATCCAGATACGCAGTATTTT
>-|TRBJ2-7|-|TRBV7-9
CASSPWGATSSYEQYF
TGTGCCAGCAGCCCATGGGGGGCCACCAGCTCCTACGAGCAGTACTTC
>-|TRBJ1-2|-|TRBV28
CASSLSRGDYGYTF
TGTGCCAGCAGTTTATCCAGGGGTGACTATGGCTACACCTTC
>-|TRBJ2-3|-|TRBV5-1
CASSLELVSSTDTQYF
TGCGCCAGCAGCTTGGAGCTGGTCTCTAGCACAGATACGCAGTATTTT
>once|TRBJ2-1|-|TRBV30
CAWSSGPYNEQFF
TGTGCCTGGAGCAGCGGACCCTACAATGAGCAGTTCTTC
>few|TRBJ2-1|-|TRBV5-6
CASSKDLSSYNEQFF
TGTGCCAGCAGCAAAGACCTGAGCTCCTACAATGAGCAGTTCTTC
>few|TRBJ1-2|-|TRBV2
CASRIGDVSYGYTF
TGTGCCAGCAGGATAGGGGACGTCTCCTATGGCTACACCTTC
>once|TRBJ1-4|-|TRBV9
CASSAGGVSEKLFF
TGTGCCAGCAGCGCCGGGGGGGTATCCGAAAAACTGTTTTTT
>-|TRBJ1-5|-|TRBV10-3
CAISAGPGQYQPQHF
TGTGCCATCAGTGCGGGCCCCGGCCAGTATCAGCCCCAGCATTTT
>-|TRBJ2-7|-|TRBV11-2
CASSLLVNLRGTYEQYF
TGTGCCAGCAGTCTGCTGGTAAATTTGAGGGGAACCTACGAGCAGTACTTC
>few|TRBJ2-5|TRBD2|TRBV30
CAWSVGGGETQYF
TGTGCCTGGAGTGTAGGCGGGGGGGAGACCCAGTACTTC
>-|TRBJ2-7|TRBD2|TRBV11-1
CASSSGGGPYEQYF
TGTGCCAGCAGCTCGGGGGGAGGGCCCTACGAGCAGTACTTC
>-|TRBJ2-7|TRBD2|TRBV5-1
CASKNQRGEGTSVYEQYF
TGCGCCAGCAAGAACCAACGTGGTGAGGGGACTAGCGTCTACGAGCAGTACTTC
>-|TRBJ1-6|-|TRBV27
CASSFWSVGAYSPLHF
TGTGCCAGCAGTTTTTGGTCCGTCGGTGCGTATTCACCCCTCCACTTT
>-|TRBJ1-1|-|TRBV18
CASSEYLTGNTEAFF
TGTGCCAGCTCAGAGTACTTGACAGGGAACACTGAAGCTTTCTTT
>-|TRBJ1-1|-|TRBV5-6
CASSFSGGEAFF
TGTGCCAGCAGCTTTTCTGGGGGGGAAGCTTTCTTT
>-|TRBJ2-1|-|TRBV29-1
CSVEDPSHSYNEQFF
TGCAGCGTTGAAGATCCATCCCACTCCTACAATGAGCAGTTCTTC